Sequencing of this T cell receptor (beta chain) was carried out in a study of blood T cell repertoires in COVID-19. About the study: Sites across the United States, Italy and Spain contributed samples from acute and convalescent COVID-19. Nucleic acid was either cDNA or gDNA, and it came from T cells, B-cell-depleted T cells, or PBMCs.

CDR1 and CDR2 from the germline V gene are MNHNY and SVGAGI (reference sequence). The V end lost 0 bases, the J end lost 2 bases, and 8 bases lay between the germline ends. This CDR3 region has 14 residues. In the original processing: Reference gene primer amplification in the assay estimated nucleated cell counts. Sequenced by immunoSEQ multiplex PCR; TCRdb stores in-frame clones only, minus some. The DNA was the basis for D and trimming; V, J and clone size are from that table. The sample consists of some 250,000 clones, 75% to 90% of them appearing once. This clonotype was obtained from a woman aged 55-70 years with active or convalescent COVID-19. The sequenced sample was peripheral blood. V usage is TRBV6-6 and J usage is TRBJ2-7; D is uncertain. The CDR3 loop is CASSYSGSPYEQYF. In DNA form, the CDR3 reads TGTGCCAGCAGTTACTCGGGCAGCCCCTACGAGCAGTACTTC.